A single T cell receptor beta chain is shown here with its context. Its antigen is still unknown. These data belong to a study of T cells after yellow fever vaccination. This CDR3 is 15 amino acids long. The germline V gene has CDR1 LGHNA and CDR2 YSLEER. The V end was cut by 0 bases, the J end by 7 bases, with 14 bases between. Study results and limitations: Weaker in magnitude, the secondary response showed a faster peak on day 5 versus 15.

Template switching with 5'RACE generated the TCR cDNA and added a universal primer site and UMIs. MiXCR was run by TCRdb on the 5' RACE reads, yielding one entry per CDR3 protein. The sample has some 320,000 distinct CDR3 sequences; approximately 9% are singletons. The clonotype was recovered from a man aged 18 to 30 who received the YFV17D yellow fever vaccine. The sequencing used PBMCs, collected on the day of the first yellow fever vaccination. The chain employs TRBV4-3 and TRBJ2-3; D gene uncertain. The CDR3 sequence is CASSQDIIPLYTQYF. CDR3 nucleotide sequence: TGCGCCAGCAGCCAAGATATCATTCCCTTATATACGCAGTATTTT.